These T cell receptor beta chains were read from a single sample in a study of shared clonotypes between healthy human individuals. Clones were read by immunoSEQ multiplex PCR, and TCRdb kept only the in-frame ones, dropping some. Of more than 1.2 million clones listed, just under 99% are singletons. The material sequenced was naive CD4+ T cells sorted from blood. These receptor sequences come from a man aged 30 to 39 in good health. Both conserved end residues are part of each CDR3. D genes are given only for firm matches. A row's size may be missing; if present it is once, few, many or a size class.

TRBJ2-4,NA,NA,TRBV29-1,CSVASLAKNIQYF,TGCAGCGTTGCAAGCCTAGCCAAAAACATTCAGTACTTC
TRBJ1-4,NA,NA,TRBV4-1,CASSRIQGEKLFF,TGCGCCAGCAGCCGAATCCAGGGGGAAAAACTGTTTTTT
TRBJ2-7,TRBD2,NA,TRBV6-6,CASSQLGLAAYEQYF,TGTGCCAGCAGTCAGCTGGGACTAGCGGCCTACGAGCAGTACTTC
TRBJ1-4,NA,NA,TRBV7-9,CASSPRAGHNEKLFF,TGTGCCAGCAGCCCCCGTGCAGGACATAATGAAAAACTGTTTTTT
TRBJ1-5,NA,once,TRBV27,CASSPRRWQGSGFSNQPQHF,TGTGCCAGCAGTCCCCGCAGGTGGCAGGGGAGTGGGTTTAGCAATCAGCCCCAGCATTTT
TRBJ1-2,NA,NA,TRBV28,CASSPPNWGVYGYTF,TGTGCCAGCAGTCCTCCAAACTGGGGTGTTTATGGCTACACCTTC
TRBJ2-3,NA,NA,TRBV29-1,CSVEDLREDTQYF,TGCAGCGTTGAAGATTTAAGGGAGGATACGCAGTATTTT
TRBJ2-7,NA,NA,TRBV6-5,CASSDTGRLTYEQYF,TGTGCCAGCAGCGATACGGGACGGTTAACCTACGAGCAGTACTTC
TRBJ2-3,TRBD2,NA,TRBV18,CASSFSGRTDTQYF,TGTGCCAGCTCATTTAGCGGGAGAACAGATACGCAGTATTTT
TRBJ1-1,NA,once,TRBV28,CAGGRMNTEAFF,TGTGCCGGAGGACGCATGAACACTGAAGCTTTCTTT
TRBJ2-1,TRBD2,NA,TRBV7-2,CASSPGLAIGDEQFF,TGTGCCAGCAGCCCGGGACTAGCGATTGGGGATGAGCAGTTCTTC
TRBJ1-1,NA,NA,TRBV19,CASSIPGNTEAFF,TGTGCCAGTAGTATCCCCGGGAACACTGAAGCTTTCTTT
TRBJ2-7,NA,NA,TRBV5-1,CASSLVPRANEQYF,TGCGCCAGCAGCTTGGTTCCCAGGGCCAACGAGCAGTACTTC
TRBJ2-3,NA,NA,TRBV5-1,CASSSGSLTDTQYF,TGCGCCAGCAGCTCCGGGAGCCTCACAGATACGCAGTATTTT
TRBJ1-2,NA,NA,TRBV2,CASSDAGVNYGYTF,TGTGCCAGCAGTGATGCAGGGGTTAACTATGGCTACACCTTC
TRBJ2-7,NA,once,TRBV10-3,CATGPRNYEQYF,TGTGCCACCGGCCCCAGAAACTACGAGCAGTACTTC
TRBJ2-3,TRBD1,NA,TRBV6-6,CASSYLDGQGADTQYF,TGTGCCAGCAGTTACCTAGACGGCCAGGGGGCAGATACGCAGTATTTT
TRBJ2-2,NA,NA,TRBV19,CASSIDGGSDTGELFF,TGTGCCAGTAGTATAGATGGAGGGTCGGACACCGGGGAGCTGTTTTTT
TRBJ2-1,TRBD2,NA,TRBV7-6,CASSRGLAFGEQFF,TGTGCCAGCAGCAGGGGACTAGCGTTCGGGGAGCAGTTCTTC
TRBJ2-3,NA,once,TRBV29-1,CSAPRQGGGTDTQYF,TGCAGCGCTCCACGACAGGGAGGTGGCACAGATACGCAGTATTTT
TRBJ2-5,NA,NA,TRBV2,CASSERIRGSGETQYF,TGTGCCAGCAGTGAGCGTATTCGGGGGTCAGGGGAGACCCAGTACTTC
TRBJ2-7,NA,once,TRBV27,CASSYTPAGEQYF,TGTGCCAGCAGTTACACCCCGGCGGGGGAGCAGTACTTC
TRBJ2-1,NA,once,TRBV5-1,CASSLGLGNNEQFF,TGCGCCAGCAGCTTGGGACTTGGGAACAATGAGCAGTTCTTC
TRBJ1-2,TRBD1,NA,TRBV10-2,CASRSLRQGDYGYTF,TGCGCCAGCAGAAGTCTACGACAGGGGGACTATGGCTACACCTTC
TRBJ2-7,NA,NA,TRBV4-2,CASSQDLILGGEEQYF,TGTGCCAGCAGCCAAGATCTTATCCTAGGGGGAGAGGAGCAGTACTTC
TRBJ2-2,TRBD1,NA,TRBV14,CASSLRQGLAGDTGELFF,TGTGCCAGCAGCCTCCGACAGGGGTTGGCGGGCGACACCGGGGAGCTGTTTTTT
TRBJ2-1,NA,NA,TRBV5-1,CASSPMGESYNEQFF,TGCGCCAGCAGCCCGATGGGGGAGTCCTACAATGAGCAGTTCTTC
TRBJ1-2,NA,once,TRBV2,CASGGKFLYTF,TGTGCCAGCGGGGGGAAGTTTTTGTACACCTTC
TRBJ1-2,TRBD1,NA,TRBV25-1,CASSNRGDGYTF,TGTGCCAGCAGTAACAGGGGAGACGGCTACACCTTC
TRBJ2-1,NA,once,TRBV10-3,CAIRPGTQSYNEQFF,TGTGCCATCAGACCCGGGACACAATCCTACAATGAGCAGTTCTTC
TRBJ1-4,NA,NA,TRBV19,CASSIVGGLFEKLFF,TGTGCCAGTAGTATCGTCGGGGGGCTATTTGAAAAACTGTTTTTT
TRBJ1-5,TRBD1,NA,TRBV6-6,CASSSDRGYPQHF,TGTGCCAGCAGTTCGGACAGGGGATACCCCCAGCATTTT
TRBJ2-7,NA,NA,TRBV28,CASRLQILGEQYF,TGTGCCAGCAGGTTGCAGATTCTGGGCGAGCAGTACTTC
TRBJ2-1,TRBD2,NA,TRBV9,CASSVDRLAGGSNEQFF,TGTGCCAGCAGCGTAGATCGGCTAGCGGGAGGCTCCAATGAGCAGTTCTTC
TRBJ1-5,TRBD1,NA,TRBV2,CASLQGVGQPQHF,TGTGCCAGCCTTCAGGGGGTCGGTCAGCCCCAGCATTTT
TRBJ1-5,NA,NA,TRBV5-3,CASSCGEPQHF,TGTGCCTCCTCCTGCGGGGAACCCCAGCATTTT
TRBJ2-6,TRBD1,NA,TRBV5-6,CASSVDRGPGANVLTF,TGTGCCAGCAGCGTTGACAGGGGGCCAGGGGCCAACGTCCTGACTTTC
TRBJ1-2,TRBD1,NA,TRBV10-3,CAISSGTGGAPYGYTF,TGTGCCATCAGTAGCGGAACAGGGGGCGCCCCCTATGGCTACACCTTC
TRBJ2-2,NA,NA,TRBV21-1,CASSKAIGLAGAANTGELFF,TGTGCCAGCAGCAAAGCGATAGGGCTAGCGGGAGCGGCGAACACCGGGGAGCTGTTTTTT
TRBJ2-7,NA,NA,TRBV7-9,CASSPLGAPSYEQYF,TGTGCCAGCAGCCCTCTAGGGGCTCCTTCCTACGAGCAGTACTTC
TRBJ2-5,NA,NA,TRBV7-2,CASSLGLLAEETQYF,TGTGCCAGCAGCTTAGGGCTCTTGGCGGAAGAGACCCAGTACTTC
TRBJ2-3,NA,NA,TRBV11-2,CASSPGLYTDTQYF,TGTGCCAGCAGCCCGGGGCTCTACACAGATACGCAGTATTTT
TRBJ2-2,NA,NA,TRBV11-3,CASSLEGMGELFF,TGTGCCAGCAGCTTAGAGGGGATGGGGGAGCTGTTTTTT
TRBJ2-6,NA,NA,TRBV4-3,CASSQGFSVLTF,TGCGCCAGCAGCCAAGGCTTCTCCGTCCTGACTTTC
TRBJ2-3,TRBD2,NA,TRBV6-4,CASSAGTSGSVTDTQYF,TGTGCCAGCAGCGCCGGGACTAGCGGGAGTGTGACAGATACGCAGTATTTT
TRBJ2-3,TRBD1,once,TRBV7-9,CASRPLGRTGITDTQYF,TGTGCCAGCAGACCACTTGGACGGACAGGTATCACAGATACGCAGTATTTT
TRBJ1-1,TRBD1,NA,TRBV10-3,CAIRGDRGLNTEAFF,TGTGCCATCAGGGGGGACAGGGGATTGAACACTGAAGCTTTCTTT
TRBJ2-3,TRBD1,NA,TRBV5-1,CASKTGDRDTQYF,TGCGCCAGCAAAACAGGGGATCGGGATACGCAGTATTTT
TRBJ2-3,NA,once,TRBV6-1,CASSEGRGLTQYF,TGTGCCAGCAGTGAAGGGAGAGGCCTTACGCAGTATTTT
TRBJ2-3,NA,NA,TRBV7-3,CASSLELAIGTDTQYF,TGTGCCAGCAGCTTAGAGTTAGCGATTGGGACAGATACGCAGTATTTT
TRBJ2-1,TRBD1,NA,TRBV27,CASSGQGRYEQFF,TGTGCCAGCAGTGGACAGGGGCGGTATGAGCAGTTCTTC
TRBJ1-2,NA,NA,TRBV7-6,CASSPRLMEIDGYTF,TGTGCCAGCAGCCCCCGTTTGATGGAGATTGATGGCTACACCTTC
TRBJ2-1,TRBD1,NA,TRBV7-6,CASSHKQGWLNEQFF,TGTGCCAGCAGCCACAAACAGGGGTGGCTTAATGAGCAGTTCTTC
TRBJ1-1,NA,NA,TRBV6-1,CASSESGIITEAFF,TGTGCCAGCAGTGAATCGGGGATTATAACTGAAGCTTTCTTT
TRBJ2-1,NA,NA,TRBV28,CASSPIGQTYNEQFF,TGTGCCAGCAGTCCGATAGGACAGACCTACAATGAGCAGTTCTTC
TRBJ1-5,TRBD1,NA,TRBV28,CASSSRQGPARNQPQHF,TGTGCCAGCAGTTCTCGACAGGGCCCGGCTCGGAATCAGCCCCAGCATTTT
TRBJ2-7,TRBD2,NA,TRBV18,CASSPDVASGSHEQYF,TGTGCCAGCTCACCTGACGTGGCTAGCGGGAGCCACGAGCAGTACTTC
TRBJ2-1,TRBD2,NA,TRBV18,CASSQLAGDYNEQFF,TGTGCCAGCTCACAGCTAGCGGGAGACTACAATGAGCAGTTCTTC
TRBJ2-7,NA,NA,TRBV18,CASSPPPGYEQYF,TGTGCCAGCTCACCACCGCCGGGATACGAGCAGTACTTC
TRBJ1-1,TRBD1,NA,TRBV5-1,CASSLGDRVYTEAFF,TGCGCCAGCAGCTTGGGGGACAGGGTGTACACTGAAGCTTTCTTT